The clone carrying this T cell receptor (beta chain) was observed at least ten times. Its antigen is unknown. This sample stems from a study of CD8 T cells in ankylosing spondylitis. Whole-study findings and limits: Researchers reportedly found disease-linked clones significantly enriched in matched ankylosing spondylitis synovial fluid. Certain motif variants had earlier been reported in reactive arthritis synovial fluid and blood.

A single record per CDR3 protein comes from TCRdb applying MiXCR to the 5' RACE reads. The table records some 250,000 distinct CDR3 sequences, roughly 8.6% of them present only once. The sequence was collected from a male donor with ankylosing spondylitis or in good health (not recorded which). Sequencing was carried out using blood, either unsorted or a sorted T cell fraction (not recorded which).

CDR3 sequence (DNA): TGCAGTGCTAGAGATATGAGGACTACAACATACGAGCAGTACTTC. Translated: CSARDMRTTTYEQYF. The V call is TRBV20-1, the J call TRBJ2-7; a weak D match, TRBD2 (6 bases). The CDR3 runs to 15 residues. Germline V gene sequence: CDR1 DFQATT, CDR2 SNEGSKA (reference sequence). The V end lost 0 bases, the J end lost 4 bases, and 16 bases lay between the germline ends.